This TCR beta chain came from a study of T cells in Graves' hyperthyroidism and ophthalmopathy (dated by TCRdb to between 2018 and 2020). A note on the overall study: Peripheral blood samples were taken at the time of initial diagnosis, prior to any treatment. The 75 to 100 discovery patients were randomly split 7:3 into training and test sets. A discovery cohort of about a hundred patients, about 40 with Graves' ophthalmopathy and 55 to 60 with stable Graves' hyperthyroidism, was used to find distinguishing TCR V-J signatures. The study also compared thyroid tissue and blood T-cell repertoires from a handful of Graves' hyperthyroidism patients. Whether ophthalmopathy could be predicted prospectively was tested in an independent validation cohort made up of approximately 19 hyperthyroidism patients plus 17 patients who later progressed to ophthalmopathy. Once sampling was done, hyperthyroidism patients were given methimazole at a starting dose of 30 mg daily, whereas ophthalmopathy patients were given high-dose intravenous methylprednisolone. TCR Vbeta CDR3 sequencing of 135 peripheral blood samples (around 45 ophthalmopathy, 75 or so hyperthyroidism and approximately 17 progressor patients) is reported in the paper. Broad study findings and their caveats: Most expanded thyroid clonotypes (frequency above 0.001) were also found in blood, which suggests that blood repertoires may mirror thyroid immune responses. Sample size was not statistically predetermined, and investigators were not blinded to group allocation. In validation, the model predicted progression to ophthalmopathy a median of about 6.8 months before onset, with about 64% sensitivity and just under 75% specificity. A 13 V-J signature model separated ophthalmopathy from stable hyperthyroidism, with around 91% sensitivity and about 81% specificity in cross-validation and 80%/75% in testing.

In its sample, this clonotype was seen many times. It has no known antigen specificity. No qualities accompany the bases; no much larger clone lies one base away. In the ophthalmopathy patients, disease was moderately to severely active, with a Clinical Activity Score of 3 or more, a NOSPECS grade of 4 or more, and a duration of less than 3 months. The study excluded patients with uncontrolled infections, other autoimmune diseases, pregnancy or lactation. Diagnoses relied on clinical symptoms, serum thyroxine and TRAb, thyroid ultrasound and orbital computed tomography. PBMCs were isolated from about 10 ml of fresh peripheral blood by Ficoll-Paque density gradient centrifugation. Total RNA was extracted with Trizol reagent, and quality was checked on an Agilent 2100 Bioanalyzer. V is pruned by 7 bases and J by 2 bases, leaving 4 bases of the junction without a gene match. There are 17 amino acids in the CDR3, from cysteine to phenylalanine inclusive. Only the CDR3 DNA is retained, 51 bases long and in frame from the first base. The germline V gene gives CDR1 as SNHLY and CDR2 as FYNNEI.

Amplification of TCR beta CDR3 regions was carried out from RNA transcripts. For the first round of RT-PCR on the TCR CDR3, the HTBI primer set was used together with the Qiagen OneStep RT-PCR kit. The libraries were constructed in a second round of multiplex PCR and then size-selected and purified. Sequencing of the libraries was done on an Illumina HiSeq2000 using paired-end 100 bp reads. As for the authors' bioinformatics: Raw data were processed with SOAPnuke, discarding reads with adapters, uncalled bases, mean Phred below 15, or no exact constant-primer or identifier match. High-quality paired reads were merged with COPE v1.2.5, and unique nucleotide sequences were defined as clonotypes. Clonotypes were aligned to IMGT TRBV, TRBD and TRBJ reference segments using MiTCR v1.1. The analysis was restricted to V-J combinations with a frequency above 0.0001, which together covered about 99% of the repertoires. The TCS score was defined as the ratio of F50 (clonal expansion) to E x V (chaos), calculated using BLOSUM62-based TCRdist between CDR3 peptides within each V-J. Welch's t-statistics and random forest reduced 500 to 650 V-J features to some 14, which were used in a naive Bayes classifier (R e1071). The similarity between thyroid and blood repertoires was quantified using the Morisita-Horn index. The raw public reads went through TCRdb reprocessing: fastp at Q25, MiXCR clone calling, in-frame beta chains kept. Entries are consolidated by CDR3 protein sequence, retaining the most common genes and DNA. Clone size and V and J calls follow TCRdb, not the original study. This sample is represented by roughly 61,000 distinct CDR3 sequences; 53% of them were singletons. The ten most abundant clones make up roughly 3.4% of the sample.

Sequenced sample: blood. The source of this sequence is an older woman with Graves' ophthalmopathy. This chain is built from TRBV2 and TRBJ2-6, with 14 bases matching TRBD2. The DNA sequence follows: TGTGCCAGCACCAAGGGACTAGCGGGAGCTGGGGCCAACGTCCTGACTTTC. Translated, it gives CASTKGLAGAGANVLTF.